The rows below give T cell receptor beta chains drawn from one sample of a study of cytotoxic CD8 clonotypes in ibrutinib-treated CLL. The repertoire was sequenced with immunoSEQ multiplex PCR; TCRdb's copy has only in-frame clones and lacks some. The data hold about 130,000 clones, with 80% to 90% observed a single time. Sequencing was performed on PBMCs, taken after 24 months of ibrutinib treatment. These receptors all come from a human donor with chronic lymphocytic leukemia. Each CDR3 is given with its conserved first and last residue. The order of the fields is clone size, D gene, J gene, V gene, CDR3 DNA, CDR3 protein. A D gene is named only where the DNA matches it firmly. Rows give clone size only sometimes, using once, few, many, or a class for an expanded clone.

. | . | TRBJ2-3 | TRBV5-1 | TGCGCCAGCAGCTTTCTGGCTGACACAGATACGCAGTATTTT | CASSFLADTDTQYF
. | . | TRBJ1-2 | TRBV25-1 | TGTGCCAGCAGTACCCTTACCGGGACATCAGGTGGCTACACCTTC | CASSTLTGTSGGYTF
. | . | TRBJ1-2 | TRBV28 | TGTGCCAGCAGCCCGCAGGGGTTTAACTATGGCTACACCTTC | CASSPQGFNYGYTF
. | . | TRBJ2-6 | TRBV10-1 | TGCGCCAGCAGGGGGGGGAGGGGGCGTTTAGGTGGGGCCAACGTCCTGACTTTC | CASRGGRGRLGGANVLTF
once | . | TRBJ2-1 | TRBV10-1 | TGCGCCACCCTCTATTGGGTCTCCTACAATGAGCAGTTCTTC | CATLYWVSYNEQFF
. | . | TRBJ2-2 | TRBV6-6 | TGTGCCAGCAGTTACCCGGGCACGAACACCGGGGAGCTGTTTTTT | CASSYPGTNTGELFF
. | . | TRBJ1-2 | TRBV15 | TGTGCCACCAGCAAGCCTCCCGGGACAACTGCTAACTATGGCTACACCTTC | CATSKPPGTTANYGYTF
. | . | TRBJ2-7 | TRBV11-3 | TGTGCCAGCAACAAAGGTAGGGGGGATAGCTCCTACGAGCAGTACTTC | CASNKGRGDSSYEQYF
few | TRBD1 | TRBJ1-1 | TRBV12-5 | TGTGGACTGGGACAGGGGGTATCTGAAGCTTTCTTT | CGLGQGVSEAFF
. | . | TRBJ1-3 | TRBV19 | TGTGCCAGTAGTATAATGGTCTCGGTAGGCGTATCTGGAAACACCATATATTTT | CASSIMVSVGVSGNTIYF
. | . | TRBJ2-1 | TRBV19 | TGTGCCAGTAGTCCGATGGCAGCCACCTACAATGAGCAGTTCTTC | CASSPMAATYNEQFF
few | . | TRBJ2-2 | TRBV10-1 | TGCGCCAGCAGTTCGACCCGGGCCGGGGAGCTGTTTTTT | CASSSTRAGELFF
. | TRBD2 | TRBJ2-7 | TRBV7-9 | TGTGCCAGCAGCTTTAGCGGGGGGATCGAGCAGTACTTC | CASSFSGGIEQYF
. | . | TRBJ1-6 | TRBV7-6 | TGTGCCAGCAGCTTAGCGGAGGAGGGTTCACCCCTCCACTTT | CASSLAEEGSPLHF
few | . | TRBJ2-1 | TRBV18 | TGTGCCAGCTCGTCAAGGCAGGCGGACGGTGAGCAGTTCTTC | CASSSRQADGEQFF
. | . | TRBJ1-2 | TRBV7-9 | TGTGCCAGCAGCGCAACGGAGGAGTATGGCTACACCTTC | CASSATEEYGYTF
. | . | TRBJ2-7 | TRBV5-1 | TGCGCCAGCAGCTTGGCAGATTACTCCTACGAGCAGTACTTC | CASSLADYSYEQYF
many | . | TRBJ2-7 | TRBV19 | TGTGCCAGTAGAGTGGGGGGCCAGACCTACGAGCAGTACTTC | CASRVGGQTYEQYF
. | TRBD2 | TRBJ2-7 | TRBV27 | TGTGCCTTACGGACTAGCGGGGGAAACGAGCAGTACTTC | CALRTSGGNEQYF
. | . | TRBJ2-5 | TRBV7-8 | TGTGCCAGCAGCCAATCAGAGACCCAGTACTTC | CASSQSETQYF
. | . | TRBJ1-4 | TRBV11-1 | TGTGCCAGCAGTAGGGCTATCCCGGGCCCTAATGAAAAACTGTTTTTT | CASSRAIPGPNEKLFF
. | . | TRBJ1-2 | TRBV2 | TGTGCCAGCAGTGAAGATTTAAGAACTTATGGCTACACCTTC | CASSEDLRTYGYTF
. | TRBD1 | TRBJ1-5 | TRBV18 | TGTGCCAGCTCACTGGACAGGGACGTCAGTCAGCCCCAGCATTTT | CASSLDRDVSQPQHF
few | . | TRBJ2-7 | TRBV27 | TGTGCCAGCAGTTTATCGGGTAGGGGGTTTCCCTACGAGCAGTACTTC | CASSLSGRGFPYEQYF
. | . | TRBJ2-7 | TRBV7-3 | TGTGCCAGCAGCCGGGGCGCGAGCTCCTACGAGCAGTACTTC | CASSRGASSYEQYF
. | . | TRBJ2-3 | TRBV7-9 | TGTGCCAGCAGCTTAGAGGGGTATCCTAGCACAGATACGCAGTATTTT | CASSLEGYPSTDTQYF
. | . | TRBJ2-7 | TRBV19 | TGTGCCAGTAGTAAAGGTGGAGTGTACGAGCAGTACTTC | CASSKGGVYEQYF
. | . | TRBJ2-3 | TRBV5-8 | TGTGCCAGCAGCTTGGGGGTCGGGCCAGATACGCAGTATTTT | CASSLGVGPDTQYF
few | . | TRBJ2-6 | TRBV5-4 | TGTGCCAGCAGCTTACTCTCTGGGGCCAACGTCCTGACTTTC | CASSLLSGANVLTF
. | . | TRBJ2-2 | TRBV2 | TGTGCCAGCAGTCGAAGGGCTAGCGCGCCCGGGGAGCTGTTTTTT | CASSRRASAPGELFF
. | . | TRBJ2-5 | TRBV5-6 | TGTGCCAGCAGCTCGGGACTCATTAGTGGGGAGACCCAGTACTTC | CASSSGLISGETQYF
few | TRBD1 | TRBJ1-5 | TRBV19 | TGTGCCAGTAGTATTTCAACAGGGGGCAGCAATCAGCCCCAGCATTTT | CASSISTGGSNQPQHF
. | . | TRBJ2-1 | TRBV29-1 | TGCGGGGGGCAGGGGTATAGAGATGAGCAGTTCTTC | CGGQGYRDEQFF
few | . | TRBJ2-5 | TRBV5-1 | TGCGCCAGCAGCTTGGGTCCGCGGGGCGAGACCCAGTACTTC | CASSLGPRGETQYF
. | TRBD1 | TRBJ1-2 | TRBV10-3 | TGTGCCATCAGTGATGGGACAGGCCTCAAAGCCAACTATGGCTACACCTTC | CAISDGTGLKANYGYTF
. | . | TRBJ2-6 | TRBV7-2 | TGTGCCAGCAGCCCAAGACAAGGACAGATCTCGACTTTC | CASSPRQGQISTF
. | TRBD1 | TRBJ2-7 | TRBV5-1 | TGCGCCAGCAGCTTGGGGCAGGGGGTCTCCTACGAGCAGTACTTC | CASSLGQGVSYEQYF
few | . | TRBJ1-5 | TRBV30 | TGTGCCTGGGCCGACAGTCTTCACGGGCCCCAGCATTTT | CAWADSLHGPQHF
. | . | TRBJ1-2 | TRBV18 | TGTGCCAGCTCACGTACCCTGGAAAGGAACTATGGCTACACCTTC | CASSRTLERNYGYTF
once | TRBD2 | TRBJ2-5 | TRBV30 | TGTGCCGGAAGCGGGGTGTGGGAGACCCAGTACTTC | CAGSGVWETQYF
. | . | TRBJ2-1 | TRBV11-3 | TGTGCCAGCAGCTCTACAGGGAGCTCCTACAATGAGCAGTTCTTC | CASSSTGSSYNEQFF
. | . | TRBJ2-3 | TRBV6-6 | TGTGCCAGCAGTTACTCAGGGGAGCCCACAGATACGCAGTATTTT | CASSYSGEPTDTQYF